This record covers a single T cell receptor beta chain. This sample was taken from a study of blood T cell repertoires in COVID-19. TCRdb's copy holds only in-frame clones and misses some; the assay was immunoSEQ multiplex PCR. The top ten clones hold roughly 5.5% of a sample with 100,000 to 150,000 clones, about 74% of them seen once. The V and J ends lost 4 bases and 0 bases respectively, with 11 bases between them. Looked up from germline, CDR1 is SGHRS and CDR2 is YFSETQ. This CDR3 region has 15 residues. The TCR was taken from a man aged 55-75 years with acute or convalescent COVID-19. Input material: peripheral blood. The chain joins TRBV5-1 to TRBJ1-3, with TRBD1 as a possible D gene (5 bases). The CDR3: CASSPGLTSGNTIYF. DNA of the CDR3: TGCGCCAGCAGCCCGGGACTTACCTCTGGAAACACCATATATTTT.